The rows below give T cell receptor beta chains drawn from one sample of a study of identical twins. TCRdb re-called the 5' RACE reads through MiXCR, storing one row per CDR3 protein. Here the sample spans about 810,000 distinct CDR3 sequences, about 12% being singletons. The same specimen was also included in a second study, on yellow fever vaccine responses in identical twins.

The sequencing input was PBMCs. The receptor source for this set is a woman under 30 in good health. Each CDR3 is given with its conserved first and last residue. Each record gives: CDR3 protein, CDR3 DNA, V gene, D gene, clone size, J gene. D genes are given only for firm matches. A clone size is listed for some rows: how often the clone was seen (once, few, many), or a class if it is expanded.

CDR3 protein: CASSLPNFGNQPQHF
CDR3 DNA: TGTGCCAGCAGCCTCCCAAACTTCGGCAATCAGCCCCAGCATTTT
V gene: TRBV28
D gene: .
clone size: many
J gene: TRBJ1-5

CDR3 protein: CASREGPFIDQPQHF
CDR3 DNA: TGCGCCAGCAGAGAGGGACCGTTTATAGATCAGCCCCAGCATTTT
V gene: TRBV5-1
D gene: .
clone size: .
J gene: TRBJ1-5

CDR3 protein: CSVEGQGDGYGYTF
CDR3 DNA: TGCAGCGTTGAGGGACAGGGGGACGGCTATGGCTACACCTTC
V gene: TRBV29-1
D gene: TRBD1
clone size: few
J gene: TRBJ1-2

CDR3 protein: CSGLRQNTEAFF
CDR3 DNA: TGCAGCGGCCTAAGGCAGAACACTGAAGCTTTCTTT
V gene: TRBV29-1
D gene: .
clone size: .
J gene: TRBJ1-1

CDR3 protein: CASSSQGRTNEKLFF
CDR3 DNA: TGCGCCAGCAGCTCCCAGGGGCGTACGAATGAAAAACTGTTTTTT
V gene: TRBV5-1
D gene: .
clone size: .
J gene: TRBJ1-4

CDR3 protein: CASGRLAGNQETQYF
CDR3 DNA: TGTGCCAGCGGTCGACTAGCGGGTAACCAAGAGACCCAGTACTTC
V gene: TRBV6-1
D gene: TRBD2
clone size: few
J gene: TRBJ2-5

CDR3 protein: CAIRFQTGTYNEQFF
CDR3 DNA: TGTGCCATCAGGTTCCAGACAGGCACCTACAATGAGCAGTTCTTC
V gene: TRBV10-3
D gene: .
clone size: many
J gene: TRBJ2-1

CDR3 protein: CASSFGLAGETQYF
CDR3 DNA: TGTGCCAGCAGCTTCGGACTAGCGGGGGAGACCCAGTACTTC
V gene: TRBV7-9
D gene: TRBD2
clone size: many
J gene: TRBJ2-5

CDR3 protein: CASSILPGQGGETQYF
CDR3 DNA: TGTGCCAGCAGCATACTTCCGGGACAGGGAGGAGAGACCCAGTACTTC
V gene: TRBV11-1
D gene: TRBD1
clone size: .
J gene: TRBJ2-5

CDR3 protein: CASSLGTGDGLEQYF
CDR3 DNA: TGCGCCAGCAGCTTGGGGACAGGGGATGGTCTCGAGCAGTACTTC
V gene: TRBV5-1
D gene: TRBD1
clone size: .
J gene: TRBJ2-7

CDR3 protein: CASRSEGDYNEQFF
CDR3 DNA: TGTGCCAGCAGGAGCGAGGGGGACTACAATGAGCAGTTCTTC
V gene: TRBV2
D gene: .
clone size: .
J gene: TRBJ2-1

CDR3 protein: CASSKAEFCATNEKLFF
CDR3 DNA: TGTGCCAGCAGCAAAGCTGAATTTTGCGCAACTAATGAAAAACTGTTTTTT
V gene: TRBV21-1
D gene: .
clone size: .
J gene: TRBJ1-4

CDR3 protein: CASSQTGGMGEQFF
CDR3 DNA: TGCGCCAGCAGCCAAACAGGGGGCATGGGGGAGCAGTTCTTC
V gene: TRBV4-1
D gene: TRBD1
clone size: .
J gene: TRBJ2-1

CDR3 protein: CASSLGTGDYNEQFF
CDR3 DNA: TGCGCCAGCAGCTTAGGGACAGGAGATTACAATGAGCAGTTCTTC
V gene: TRBV5-1
D gene: TRBD1
clone size: many
J gene: TRBJ2-1

CDR3 protein: CATSGGPGVTGELFF
CDR3 DNA: TGTGCCACCAGTGGAGGTCCGGGAGTGACCGGGGAGCTGTTTTTT
V gene: TRBV24-1
D gene: .
clone size: many
J gene: TRBJ2-2

CDR3 protein: CASRQIMNTEAFF
CDR3 DNA: TGTGCCAGCAGGCAAATCATGAACACTGAAGCTTTCTTT
V gene: TRBV12-3/TRBV12-4
D gene: .
clone size: few
J gene: TRBJ1-1

CDR3 protein: CASSTQGGSPLHF
CDR3 DNA: TGCGCCAGCAGCACGCAGGGTGGGTCACCCCTCCACTTT
V gene: TRBV5-1
D gene: .
clone size: .
J gene: TRBJ1-6

CDR3 protein: CASSSLSQWTVGGYTF
CDR3 DNA: TGTGCCAGCAGTTCTCTGAGTCAATGGACAGTCGGCGGCTACACCTTC
V gene: TRBV28
D gene: .
clone size: few
J gene: TRBJ1-2

CDR3 protein: CASYKGGLNTGELFF
CDR3 DNA: TGTGCCAGCTATAAAGGGGGGTTAAACACCGGGGAGCTGTTTTTT
V gene: TRBV12-3/TRBV12-4
D gene: .
clone size: few
J gene: TRBJ2-2

CDR3 protein: CASNGAKTAQYF
CDR3 DNA: TGTGCCAGCAACGGCGCTAAGACGGCCCAGTACTTC
V gene: TRBV25-1
D gene: .
clone size: .
J gene: TRBJ2-5

CDR3 protein: CASSHQSTDTQYF
CDR3 DNA: TGTGCCAGCAGCCACCAAAGCACAGATACGCAGTATTTT
V gene: TRBV4-1
D gene: .
clone size: many
J gene: TRBJ2-3

CDR3 protein: CASSEFGDKGGALQFF
CDR3 DNA: TGTGCCAGCAGTGAATTTGGGGACAAGGGGGGCGCCTTACAGTTCTTC
V gene: TRBV6-1
D gene: .
clone size: few
J gene: TRBJ2-1

CDR3 protein: CSAKEGGEQFF
CDR3 DNA: TGCAGCGCCAAAGAGGGAGGTGAGCAGTTCTTC
V gene: TRBV29-1
D gene: .
clone size: few
J gene: TRBJ2-1

CDR3 protein: CASSETNPGSRNSPLHF
CDR3 DNA: TGCGCCAGCAGTGAAACGAATCCGGGTTCCCGTAATTCACCCCTCCACTTT
V gene: TRBV10-2
D gene: .
clone size: .
J gene: TRBJ1-6

CDR3 protein: CASSSDRRGPEAFF
CDR3 DNA: TGTGCCAGCAGCTCGGACAGGAGAGGTCCGGAAGCTTTCTTT
V gene: TRBV5-4
D gene: TRBD1
clone size: few
J gene: TRBJ1-1

CDR3 protein: CASSLTGELLETQYF
CDR3 DNA: TGCGCCAGCAGCTTGACAGGGGAGTTATTGGAGACCCAGTACTTC
V gene: TRBV5-1
D gene: TRBD1
clone size: few
J gene: TRBJ2-5

CDR3 protein: CASSSTGTHRPDTQYF
CDR3 DNA: TGCGCCAGCAGCTCGACCGGGACACATAGGCCAGATACGCAGTATTTT
V gene: TRBV5-1
D gene: .
clone size: .
J gene: TRBJ2-3

CDR3 protein: CASRVAGELFF
CDR3 DNA: TGCGCCAGCAGGGTCGCCGGGGAGCTGTTTTTT
V gene: TRBV5-1
D gene: .
clone size: many
J gene: TRBJ2-2

CDR3 protein: CASSFELGSSYNEQFF
CDR3 DNA: TGCGCCAGCAGCTTCGAGTTGGGGAGCTCCTACAATGAGCAGTTCTTC
V gene: TRBV5-1
D gene: .
clone size: few
J gene: TRBJ2-1

CDR3 protein: CAISEAEGRTGNTIYF
CDR3 DNA: TGTGCCATCAGTGAGGCAGAGGGCAGAACTGGAAACACCATATATTTT
V gene: TRBV10-3
D gene: .
clone size: few
J gene: TRBJ1-3

CDR3 protein: CSAPERTEAFF
CDR3 DNA: TGCAGTGCCCCAGAGCGCACTGAAGCTTTCTTT
V gene: TRBV20-1
D gene: .
clone size: .
J gene: TRBJ1-1

CDR3 protein: CATLWTGHAFF
CDR3 DNA: TGTGCCACCTTGTGGACAGGGCACGCTTTCTTT
V gene: TRBV7-9
D gene: TRBD1
clone size: .
J gene: TRBJ1-1

CDR3 protein: CASRRPSLDEQFF
CDR3 DNA: TGCGCCAGCAGGAGGCCGAGTCTCGATGAGCAGTTCTTC
V gene: TRBV5-1
D gene: .
clone size: few
J gene: TRBJ2-1

CDR3 protein: CASSLWGTGTDTYEQYF
CDR3 DNA: TGCGCCAGCAGCCTGTGGGGAACCGGGACAGACACCTACGAGCAGTACTTC
V gene: TRBV4-1
D gene: TRBD1
clone size: .
J gene: TRBJ2-7

CDR3 protein: CASSQDTSGLAGNQETQYF
CDR3 DNA: TGCGCCAGCAGCCAAGATACGTCGGGACTAGCGGGGAACCAAGAGACCCAGTACTTC
V gene: TRBV4-1
D gene: TRBD2
clone size: .
J gene: TRBJ2-5

CDR3 protein: CASSISLGGGSGANVLTF
CDR3 DNA: TGTGCCAGTAGTATTTCCCTTGGGGGGGGCTCTGGGGCCAACGTCCTGACTTTC
V gene: TRBV19
D gene: TRBD2
clone size: .
J gene: TRBJ2-6

CDR3 protein: CASGGGQAPYEQYF
CDR3 DNA: TGTGCCAGCGGTGGGGGACAGGCGCCCTACGAGCAGTACTTC
V gene: TRBV12-3/TRBV12-4
D gene: TRBD1
clone size: many
J gene: TRBJ2-7

CDR3 protein: CSAPPGQGANEQFF
CDR3 DNA: TGCAGTGCCCCGCCGGGACAGGGTGCCAATGAGCAGTTCTTC
V gene: TRBV20-1
D gene: TRBD1
clone size: .
J gene: TRBJ2-1

CDR3 protein: CAIQLSNQPQHF
CDR3 DNA: TGTGCCATACAGCTTAGCAATCAGCCCCAGCATTTT
V gene: TRBV12-3/TRBV12-4
D gene: .
clone size: .
J gene: TRBJ1-5

CDR3 protein: CASSPTPSEYNEQFF
CDR3 DNA: TGTGCCAGCAGCCCCACTCCAAGCGAATACAATGAGCAGTTCTTC
V gene: TRBV7-6
D gene: .
clone size: many
J gene: TRBJ2-1

CDR3 protein: CASSTGQQETQYF
CDR3 DNA: TGCGCCAGCAGCACGGGACAGCAAGAGACCCAGTACTTC
V gene: TRBV5-1
D gene: TRBD1
clone size: many
J gene: TRBJ2-5

CDR3 protein: CSVARDRGNNEQFF
CDR3 DNA: TGCAGCGTTGCCCGGGACAGGGGGAACAATGAGCAGTTCTTC
V gene: TRBV29-1
D gene: TRBD1
clone size: few
J gene: TRBJ2-1

CDR3 protein: CASSLAGPVGHTEAFF
CDR3 DNA: TGCGCCAGCAGCTTGGCGGGCCCTGTGGGGCACACTGAAGCTTTCTTT
V gene: TRBV5-1
D gene: .
clone size: .
J gene: TRBJ1-1

CDR3 protein: CASSLVRAANEQFF
CDR3 DNA: TGTGCCAGCAGCTTAGTCCGGGCGGCCAATGAGCAGTTCTTC
V gene: TRBV11-3
D gene: .
clone size: few
J gene: TRBJ2-1

CDR3 protein: CASRRGLAGGQETQYF
CDR3 DNA: TGTGCCAGCAGGCGGGGACTAGCGGGAGGTCAAGAGACCCAGTACTTC
V gene: TRBV27
D gene: TRBD2
clone size: .
J gene: TRBJ2-5

CDR3 protein: CASNRGGLGGEQYF
CDR3 DNA: TGTGCCAGCAACAGGGGTGGCTTGGGTGGCGAGCAGTACTTC
V gene: TRBV2
D gene: TRBD1
clone size: .
J gene: TRBJ2-7

CDR3 protein: CASSFRSGSPSYEQYF
CDR3 DNA: TGTGCCAGCAGCTTCCGGAGCGGGAGCCCCTCCTACGAGCAGTACTTC
V gene: TRBV13
D gene: TRBD2
clone size: .
J gene: TRBJ2-7

CDR3 protein: CASGSEWTYVGTGELFF
CDR3 DNA: TGTGCCAGCGGTAGTGAATGGACCTATGTGGGCACCGGGGAGCTGTTTTTT
V gene: TRBV2
D gene: .
clone size: few
J gene: TRBJ2-2

CDR3 protein: CASSVRAGTNSPLHF
CDR3 DNA: TGTGCCAGCAGCGTCCGGGCAGGGACAAATTCACCCCTCCACTTT
V gene: TRBV9
D gene: .
clone size: .
J gene: TRBJ1-6

CDR3 protein: CASSKGTVARETQYF
CDR3 DNA: TGCGCCAGCAGCAAAGGGACAGTGGCCCGAGAGACCCAGTACTTC
V gene: TRBV5-1
D gene: TRBD1
clone size: .
J gene: TRBJ2-5

CDR3 protein: CASIPPKPYEQYF
CDR3 DNA: TGTGCCAGCATCCCGCCTAAACCCTACGAGCAGTACTTC
V gene: TRBV28
D gene: .
clone size: few
J gene: TRBJ2-7

CDR3 protein: CASSGQGWDEQFF
CDR3 DNA: TGCGCCAGCAGCGGACAAGGGTGGGATGAGCAGTTCTTC
V gene: TRBV5-1
D gene: .
clone size: few
J gene: TRBJ2-1